The 13 T cell receptor beta chains below were found in one sample sequenced in a study of cytomegalovirus exposure and HLA in healthy donors. Primers for the PCR totalled 60 Vbeta and 13 Jbeta. Profiling relied on immunoSEQ multiplex PCR, and the TCRdb table lists in-frame clones only, not all of them. Of under 200,000 clones listed, around four fifths are singletons. The sequencing input was PBMCs. These receptors all stem from a man in his thirties or forties in good health and CMV-seronegative.

The table lists this clone with a count of one. J is TRBJ2-1 and V is TRBV4-3; 8 nucleotides line up with TRBD2. The CDR3 spans 20 residues. V lost 0 bases and J lost 0; bases outside the gene matches: 13. Per germline, CDR1 LGHNA and CDR2 YSLEER. The CDR3 protein is CASSQDVGLAGQSSYNEQFF. In DNA, the CDR3 is TGCGCCAGCAGCCAAGACGTGGGGCTAGCGGGCCAAAGCTCCTACAATGAGCAGTTCTTC.

The chain uses TRBV7-3 and TRBJ1-5; TRBD1 aligns across 10 bases. Per the germline V gene, CDR1 is SGHTA and CDR2 is FQGTGA. The CDR3 is 15 amino acids. The ends lost 5 bases at V and 2 bases at J; junction bases unmatched: 3. The CDR3, as DNA: TGTGCCAGCAGCCTGGACAGGGGGGGCAATCAGCCCCAGCATTTT. Translation gives CASSLDRGGNQPQHF.

This clone showed up just a few times. The gene calls are TRBV7-8 and TRBJ2-7, with 10 bases aligning to TRBD1. Germline V gene data show CDR1 as SGHVS and CDR2 as FQNEAQ. The CDR3 sequence is 14 residues long. V shed 4 bases, J shed 5 bases, and the junction held 5 bases outside the gene matches. Here the CDR3 DNA reads TGTGCCAGCAGCTCGGGACAGGGGCTCCACGAGCAGTACTTC. The encoded protein is CASSSGQGLHEQYF.

V and J are TRBV18 and TRBJ1-4; 8 nucleotides align to TRBD1. This CDR3 region has 16 residues. Unmatched junction bases numbered 9, after V lost 6 bases and J lost 3 bases. The germline CDR1 and CDR2 sequences are KGHSH and LQKENI. The CDR3 DNA is TGTGCCAGCTCCCCCGGGACAGGAACCTCTAATGAAAAACTGTTTTTT. The encoded protein is CASSPGTGTSNEKLFF.

This sequence joins TRBV5-8 and TRBJ1-4; TRBD1 agrees at 9 bases. The V segment lost 2 bases and the J segment 8 bases; nucleotides outside the gene matches: 4. The CDR3 covers 14 residues. CDR1 and CDR2 from the germline V gene are SGHTS and YDEGEE. CDR3 nucleotides: TGTGCCAGCAGCTTCGGGACAGGGAACGAAAAACTGTTTTTT. Protein: CASSFGTGNEKLFF.

As for this clone: One end of the junction does not line up with germline, which may come from a read error. The genes are TRBV7-9 and TRBJ2-7; 13 bases match TRBD2. Germline CDR1 and CDR2: SEHNR and FQNEAQ (reference sequence). The CDR3 spans 14 residues. The chain's CDR3 is CTSAPGLAGWEQYF. As DNA, the CDR3 is TGTACCAGCGCCCCGGGACTAGCGGGGTGGGAGCAGTACTTC.

This clone was counted only a few times. V gene TRBV6-5 combines with J gene TRBJ1-1; the match to TRBD1 covers 8 bases. Per the germline V gene, CDR1 is MNHEY and CDR2 is SVGAGI. This CDR3 contains 13 residues. The V segment lost 8 bases and the J segment 3 bases; nucleotides outside the gene matches: 5. The CDR3 protein is CASLRGLHTEAFF. In DNA form, the CDR3 reads TGTGCCAGCCTCAGGGGGCTGCACACTGAAGCTTTCTTT.

This sequence joins TRBV5-4 and TRBJ1-6; 8 nucleotides agree with TRBD1. This CDR3 is 16 amino acids long. Trimming took 4 bases from V and 3 from J; bases not matched to a gene: 6. The germline V gene has CDR1 SGHNT and CDR2 YYREEE (reference sequence). The CDR3 nucleotides read TGTGCCAGCAGCCCGGGAACAGGGGGCTATAATTCACCCCTCCACTTT. Protein product: CASSPGTGGYNSPLHF.

The chain employs TRBV5-1 and TRBJ2-7, with 7 bases identical to TRBD1. The CDR3 is 12 residues long. V shed 3 bases, J shed 6 bases, and the junction held 3 bases outside the gene matches. Germline assignment: CDR1 SGHRS and CDR2 YFSETQ. The CDR3 sequence is CASSSTGPEQYF. The CDR3 DNA follows: TGCGCCAGCAGCTCGACAGGGCCCGAGCAGTACTTC.

This chain uses TRBV10-3 with TRBJ1-5; D gene uncertain. V gave up 10 bases and J gave up 3 bases, with 19 bases separating them. The CDR3 spans 15 residues. Germline CDR1 ENHRY, CDR2 SYGVKD. CDR3 bases: TGTGCCACCGGGGAAGGTTGGGGTGACAATCAGCCCCAGCATTTT. Protein sequence: CATGEGWGDNQPQHF.

The chain employs TRBV5-6 and TRBJ2-3; D not resolved. The CDR3 runs to 12 residues. Trimming took off 3 bases at V and 1 base at J, with 3 bases between the two ends. The germline V gene encodes CDR1 SGHDT and CDR2 YYEEEE. CDR3 loop: CASSSGTDTQYF. Here the CDR3 DNA reads TGTGCCAGCAGCTCGGGCACAGATACGCAGTATTTT.

In regard to this clone: The junction and the germline gene differ at one end; a read error may be behind it. Other DNA sequences in the same sample also yield this CDR3. The gene calls are TRBV30 and TRBJ2-2, with D perhaps TRBD2 (5 bases). Germline values: CDR1 GTSNPN, CDR2 SVGIG (reference sequence). The CDR3 has 12 amino acids. The CDR3 spells CAWREGAGELFF. DNA of the CDR3: TGTGCCTGGAGGGAAGGAGCCGGGGAGCTGTTCTTT.

The chain recombines TRBV15 with TRBJ2-7; 8 bases agree with TRBD2. The J segment lost 1 base and the V segment lost 5 bases, leaving 7 bases of the junction unmatched. Germline assignment: CDR1 LNHNV and CDR2 YYDKDF (reference sequence). CDR3 length: 15 residues. This CDR3 is CATSHVAGPSYEQYF. DNA of the CDR3: TGTGCCACCAGCCACGTAGCGGGGCCTTCCTACGAGCAGTACTTC.